Presented here are 18 T cell receptor beta chains from one specimen sequenced in a study of post-analysis software for immune sequencing data. Findings and caveats of the study: Five or six TRBV segments were more frequent in patients than controls; TRBV5-6, TRBV5-1 and TRBV20-1 belonged to this group.

cDNA libraries for TCR beta contained unique molecular identifiers. TCRdb redid the calling of the PCR reads with MiXCR, one entry per CDR3 protein. Altogether roughly 400,000 distinct CDR3 sequences are present, approximately 38% being singletons, with the ten largest covering 7.6%. These receptors' targets are unknown. Sequencing used blood. The receptors derive from a girl aged 2 to 10 with multiple sclerosis.

The rearrangement uses TRBV7-9 and TRBJ1-1; the D gene is possibly TRBD1 (5 bases). From germline, CDR1 is SEHNR and CDR2 FQNEAQ (reference sequence). V lost 5 bases to trimming and J lost 11 bases, with 12 bases between them. The CDR3 is 11 residues long. The CDR3: CASSLRGSAFF. CDR3 bases: TGTGCCAGCAGCCTCCGGGGGTCGGCTTTCTTT.

The chain joins TRBV10-3 to TRBJ2-7; D might be TRBD1 (5 bases). The CDR3 length is 12 residues. V lost 8 bases and J lost 2, with 10 bases in between. The germline V gene encodes CDR1 ENHRY and CDR2 SYGVKD. The CDR3 region has the DNA TGTGCCATCGCTACAGGCGCCTACGAGCAGTACTTC. Translated, it gives CAIATGAYEQYF.

This clonotype has more than one count but fewer than ten. The V call is TRBV28, the J call TRBJ2-4, with TRBD2 identical over 7 bases. The CDR3 contains 11 residues. With 7 bases clipped from V and 7 bases from J, the junction kept 1 base outside the gene matches. Germline V CDR1 and CDR2: MDHEN, SYDVKM. The DNA of the CDR3 is TGTGCCAGCACACTAGCGAACATTCAGTACTTC. This gives the protein CASTLANIQYF.

The rearrangement uses TRBV11-2 and TRBJ2-1; D ambiguous. The germline CDR1 and CDR2 sequences are SGHAT and FQNNGV. Trimming removed 7 bases at V and 0 bases at J, with 10 bases between. The CDR3 runs 14 residues. The chain's CDR3 is CASTAFSSYNEQFF. In nucleotides, the CDR3 is TGTGCCAGCACAGCGTTTAGCTCCTACAATGAGCAGTTCTTC.

This clonotype has only one observation. J is TRBJ2-5 and V is TRBV20-1, with 7 bases lining up with TRBD1. The DNA end is more similar to TRBJ2-7, so the J call may be wrong. Per germline, CDR1 DFQATT and CDR2 SNEGSKA (reference sequence). The CDR3 has 14 residues. The CDR3 region is CSASPGTDIYEQYF. The CDR3 nucleotides are TGCAGTGCTAGTCCTGGGACAGACATCTACGAGCAGTACTTC.

This clonotype was seen a handful of times. This chain uses TRBV9 with TRBJ1-5, with D possibly TRBD1 on 5 matching bases. Germline V gene data show CDR1 as SGDLS and CDR2 as YYNGEE. Trimming pared 0 bases from V and 6 bases from J, leaving 10 bases between. The CDR3 loop spans 14 amino acids. The CDR3 DNA follows: TGTGCCAGCAGCGTAGCAGGGATGGGTCAGCCCCAGCATTTT. Residues: CASSVAGMGQPQHF.

This clonotype was observed a few times. The chain carries TRBV7-2 and TRBJ2-3; the D gene is possibly TRBD2 (6 bases). The CDR3 covers 15 residues. From germline, CDR1 is SGHTA and CDR2 FQGNSA. The V end lost 2 bases, the J end lost 0 bases, and 9 bases lay between the germline ends. DNA of the CDR3: TGTGCCAGCAGCTTAATGGGGACTAGCACAGATACGCAGTATTTT. Its translation: CASSLMGTSTDTQYF. Combining the CDR3 with reference TRBV7-2 and TRBJ2-3 gives the whole variable domain GAGVSQSPSNKVTEKGKDVELRCDPISGHTALYWYRQSLGQGLEFLIYFQGNSAPDKSGLPSDRFSAERTGGSVSTLTIQRTQQEDSAVYLCASSLMGTSTDTQYFGPGTRLTVL.

This clonotype is a singleton in its sample. A much larger clone sits a single nucleotide away, making a read error possible. This chain connects TRBV6-2 or TRBV6-3 to TRBJ2-1, with D unresolved. The germline gives CDR1 MNHEY, CDR2 SVGEGT. The CDR3 has 12 amino acids. With 5 bases removed from V and 6 bases from J, the gap between germline ends came to 8 bases. The CDR3 spells CASSRYSNEQFF. The CDR3 DNA is TGTGCCAGCAGTCGCTACTCCAATGAGCAGTTCTTC.

The table lists this clonotype with a few counts. This chain connects TRBV23-1 to TRBJ2-1, with D tentatively TRBD2 (6 bases). TRBV23-1 is filed as an ORF, its function uncertain. Trimming cost V 4 bases and J 4 bases, with 29 bases left between them. CDR3 size: 20 residues. CDR3 DNA: TGCGCCAGCAGTCGTGGGGGAGGTCGGAATGCCGATGTCGAGTACAATGAGCAGTTCTTC. Residues: CASSRGGGRNADVEYNEQFF.

This clonotype was observed a few times. This chain joins TRBV12-3 or TRBV12-4 and TRBJ2-7; 13 bases align to TRBD2. Trimming at V came to 10 bases and at J to 1 base, leaving 13 bases not matched to a gene. The CDR3 totals 17 residues. DNA for the CDR3: TGTGCCAACAGCCCTATACAACTAGCGGGAGGGTCCTACGAGCAGTACTTC. Its protein is CANSPIQLAGGSYEQYF.

There are a few counts of this clonotype. V is TRBV27 and J is TRBJ1-5; no clear D gene. The ends were cut back, 3 bases at V and 6 bases at J, with 9 bases in the middle. The CDR3 has 13 amino acids. The germline V gene encodes CDR1 MNHEY and CDR2 SMNVEV (reference sequence). The CDR3 loop reads CASSFRFLQPQHF. CDR3 coding DNA: TGTGCCAGCAGTTTTCGGTTTCTTCAGCCCCAGCATTTT.

This clonotype has a handful of counts. The chain recombines TRBV27 with TRBJ2-3; D unresolved. Germline V CDR1 and CDR2: MNHEY, SMNVEV (reference sequence). The ends were cut back, 6 bases at V and 0 bases at J, with 13 bases in the middle. The length of the CDR3 is 15 residues. In DNA form, the CDR3 reads TGTGCCAGCAGCCAGCATTTGGACAGCACAGATACGCAGTATTTT. Amino acids: CASSQHLDSTDTQYF.

The chain carries TRBV6-5 and TRBJ2-6, with 8 bases aligning to TRBD1. The CDR3 is made up of 20 amino acids. Germline lookup yields CDR1 MNHEY and CDR2 SVGAGI. The V gene end was trimmed by 0 bases and the J gene end by 2 bases; junction bases not matched to a gene: 12. The CDR3 sequence is CASSYSKGRGQIAGANVLTF. The CDR3 nucleotides read TGTGCCAGCAGTTACTCGAAGGGCAGGGGGCAAATCGCTGGGGCCAACGTCCTGACTTTC.

This clonotype was found once. The rearrangement uses TRBV4-1 and TRBJ2-3; D may be TRBD1 or TRBD2 (5 bases each). This CDR3 is built from 17 residues. The V end lost 0 bases, the J end lost 1 base, and 14 bases lay between the germline ends. Germline assignment: CDR1 MGHRA and CDR2 YSYEKL. CDR3 loop: CASSQDRGTFGTDTQYF. Written as DNA, the CDR3 is TGCGCCAGCAGCCAAGATCGAGGGACCTTTGGCACAGATACGCAGTATTTT.

The chain recombines TRBV15 with TRBJ2-5; TRBD2 is a possible D gene (5 bases). The germline V gene has CDR1 LNHNV and CDR2 YYDKDF (reference sequence). Trimming removed 2 bases from V and 4 bases from J, with 14 bases in between. This CDR3 is built from 15 residues. CDR3 region: CATSRFRGSTETQYF. The CDR3 region has the DNA TGTGCCACCAGCAGATTCCGAGGGAGCACAGAGACCCAGTACTTC.

This rearrangement joins TRBV5-1 to TRBJ2-5, with 7 bases matching TRBD2. V lost 4 bases and J lost 7; bases outside the gene matches: 4. This CDR3 is 12 amino acids long. Germline V lookup: CDR1 SGHRS, CDR2 YFSETQ. The CDR3 DNA reads TGCGCCAGCAGCAATCCTAGCGGGACCCAGTACTTC. It is translated as CASSNPSGTQYF.

This clonotype appeared a few times. The V and J genes are TRBV15 and TRBJ2-1; TRBD1 agrees at 7 bases. This CDR3 contains 13 residues. Trimming removed 3 bases from V and 12 bases from J; junction bases left unmatched: 8. Germline CDR1 and CDR2: LNHNV and YYDKDF (reference sequence). The CDR3 nucleotides are TGTGCCACCAGCAGTTACACAGGGGTAGTGCAGTTCTTC. This gives the protein CATSSYTGVVQFF.

This clonotype has more than one count but fewer than ten. J is TRBJ2-7 and V is TRBV9; tentatively, D is TRBD1 (6 bases). Germline V gene lookup returns CDR1 SGDLS and CDR2 YYNGEE. Trimming took 4 bases from V and 5 from J, leaving 13 bases between them. The CDR3 contains 13 residues. CDR3 coding DNA: TGTGCCAGCAGCCCGCCCCGGACAGACGAGCAGTACTTC. Encoded protein: CASSPPRTDEQYF. The full variable domain, rest sourced from reference TRBV9 and TRBJ2-7, is DSGVTQTPKHLITATGQRVTLRCSPRSGDLSVYWYQQSLDQGLQFLIQYYNGEERAKGNILERFSAQQFPDLHSELNLSSLELGDSALYFCASSPPRTDEQYFGPGTRLTVT.